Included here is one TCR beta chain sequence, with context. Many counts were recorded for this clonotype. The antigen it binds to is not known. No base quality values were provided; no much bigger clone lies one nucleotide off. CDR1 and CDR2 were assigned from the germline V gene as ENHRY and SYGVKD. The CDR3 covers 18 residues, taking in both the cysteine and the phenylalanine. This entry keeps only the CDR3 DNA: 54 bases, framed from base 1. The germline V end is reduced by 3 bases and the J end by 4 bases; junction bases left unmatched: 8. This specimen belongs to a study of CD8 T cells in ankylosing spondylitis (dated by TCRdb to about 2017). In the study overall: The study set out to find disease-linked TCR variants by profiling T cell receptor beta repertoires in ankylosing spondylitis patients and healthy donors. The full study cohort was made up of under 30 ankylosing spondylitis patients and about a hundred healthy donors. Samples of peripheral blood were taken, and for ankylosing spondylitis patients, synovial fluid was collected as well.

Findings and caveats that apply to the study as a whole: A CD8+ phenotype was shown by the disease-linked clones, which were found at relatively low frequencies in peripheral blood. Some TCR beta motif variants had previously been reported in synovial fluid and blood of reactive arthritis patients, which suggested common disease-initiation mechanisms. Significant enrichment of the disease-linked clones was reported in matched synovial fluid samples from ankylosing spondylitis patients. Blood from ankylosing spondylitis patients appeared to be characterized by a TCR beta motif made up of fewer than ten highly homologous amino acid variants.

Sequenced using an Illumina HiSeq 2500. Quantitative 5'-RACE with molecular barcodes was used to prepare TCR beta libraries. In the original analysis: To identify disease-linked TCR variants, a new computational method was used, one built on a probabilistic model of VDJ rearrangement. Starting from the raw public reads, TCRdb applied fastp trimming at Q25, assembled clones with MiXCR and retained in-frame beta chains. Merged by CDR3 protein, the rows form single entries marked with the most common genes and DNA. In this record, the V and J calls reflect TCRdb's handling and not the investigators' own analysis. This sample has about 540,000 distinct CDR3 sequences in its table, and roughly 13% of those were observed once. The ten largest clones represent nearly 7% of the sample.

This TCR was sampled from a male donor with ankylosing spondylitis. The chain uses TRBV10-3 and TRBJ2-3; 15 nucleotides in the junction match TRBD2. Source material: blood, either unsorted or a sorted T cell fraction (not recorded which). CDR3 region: CAISDQGLAGGAPDTQYF. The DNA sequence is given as TGTGCCATCAGTGATCAAGGACTAGCGGGAGGGGCCCCAGATACGCAGTATTTT.